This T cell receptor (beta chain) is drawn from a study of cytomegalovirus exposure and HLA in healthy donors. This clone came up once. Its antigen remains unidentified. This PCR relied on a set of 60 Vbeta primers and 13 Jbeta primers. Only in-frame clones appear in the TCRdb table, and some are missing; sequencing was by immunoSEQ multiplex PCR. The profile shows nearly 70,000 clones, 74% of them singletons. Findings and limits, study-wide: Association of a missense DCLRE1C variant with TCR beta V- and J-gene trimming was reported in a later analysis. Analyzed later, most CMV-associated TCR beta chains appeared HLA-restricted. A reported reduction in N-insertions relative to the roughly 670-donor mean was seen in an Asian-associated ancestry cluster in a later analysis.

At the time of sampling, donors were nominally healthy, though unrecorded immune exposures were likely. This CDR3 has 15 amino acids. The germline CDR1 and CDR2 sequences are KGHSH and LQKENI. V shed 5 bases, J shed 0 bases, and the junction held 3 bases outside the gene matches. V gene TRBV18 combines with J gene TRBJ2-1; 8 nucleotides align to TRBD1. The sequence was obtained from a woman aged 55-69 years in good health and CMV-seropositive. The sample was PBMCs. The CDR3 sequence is CASSSTGGSYNEQFF. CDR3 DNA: TGTGCCAGCTCATCTACAGGGGGCTCCTACAATGAGCAGTTCTTC. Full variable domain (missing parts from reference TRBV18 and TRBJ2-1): NAGVMQNPRHLVRRRGQEARLRCSPMKGHSHVYWYRQLPEEGLKFMVYLQKENIIDESGMPKERFSAEFPKEGPSILRIQQVVRGDSAAYFCASSSTGGSYNEQFFGPGTRLTVL.